This T cell receptor beta chain is drawn from a study of blood T cell repertoires in COVID-19. Turning to the study itself: The origin of the acute and convalescent COVID-19 samples was the United States, Italy and Spain.

Per the germline V gene, CDR1 is LGHNT and CDR2 is FRNRAP. V shed 1 base and J 6 bases; nucleotides not matched to a gene: 5. The length of the CDR3 is 15 residues. In the authors' methods: Amplification of reference gene primers was used by the study to estimate nucleated cell counts. Data came from immunoSEQ multiplex PCR; TCRdb stores just in-frame clones and leaves some out. The V and J calls and clone size come from that table; D and trimming were worked out from the DNA. The sample yields under 250,000 clones, approximately 83% seen once. The specimen was peripheral blood. V usage is TRBV12-5 and J usage is TRBJ2-2; 7 bases fit TRBD2. The sequence was collected from a woman aged 30 to 39 who had recovered from COVID-19. The CDR3 DNA reads TGTGCTAGTGGTTTGGATAGGGACTATCCCGGGGAGCTGTTTTTT. Amino acids: CASGLDRDYPGELFF.